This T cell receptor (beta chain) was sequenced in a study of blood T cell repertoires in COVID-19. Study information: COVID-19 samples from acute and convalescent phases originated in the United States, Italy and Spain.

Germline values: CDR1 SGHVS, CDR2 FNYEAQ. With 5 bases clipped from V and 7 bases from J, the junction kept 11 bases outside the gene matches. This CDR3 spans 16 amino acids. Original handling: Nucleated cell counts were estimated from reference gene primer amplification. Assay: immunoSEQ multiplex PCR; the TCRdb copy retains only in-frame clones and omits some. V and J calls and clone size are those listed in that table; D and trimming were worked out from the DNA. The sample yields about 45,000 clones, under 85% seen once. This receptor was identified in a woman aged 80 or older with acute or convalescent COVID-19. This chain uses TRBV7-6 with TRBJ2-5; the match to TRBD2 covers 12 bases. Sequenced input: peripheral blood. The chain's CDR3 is CASSQGLAGNGGTQYF. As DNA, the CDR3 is TGTGCCAGCAGCCAAGGACTAGCGGGAAACGGTGGGACCCAGTACTTC.